Presented here are 7 T cell receptor beta chains from one specimen sequenced in a study of T-cell reconstitution after alpha-beta-depleted transplantation in children (dated by TCRdb to about 2016). The library was prepared using PCR. The sequencer was an Illumina HiSeq 2500. TCR library preparation used molecular barcoding, with unique molecular identifiers applied to normalize quantification of the TCRbeta repertoire. TCRdb reprocessing: public reads trimmed at Q25 with fastp, clones called with MiXCR, in-frame beta chains kept. Every distinct CDR3 protein forms one entry, paired with its most common genes and DNA. The sample table shows about 270,000 distinct CDR3 sequences, and approximately 9.6% are seen once. Over 9.5% of the sample is taken by the ten largest. Sequenced material: PBMCs from the stem cell graft donor, taken from the stem cell graft. The receptors derive from a human donor who donated a stem cell graft to a child with SCID.

The chain carries TRBV7-2 and TRBJ2-7; tentatively, D is TRBD1 or TRBD2 (5 bases each). Deletions cut 5 bases from V and 7 bases from J, with 21 bases between. Germline values: CDR1 SGHTA, CDR2 FQGNSA. This CDR3 region has 15 residues. DNA of the CDR3: TGTGCCAGCAGCCCCCACGGGGCCGAAGAAATAGAGCAGTACTTC. Its protein is CASSPHGAEEIEQYF.

V gene TRBV4-1 combines with J gene TRBJ1-1; D unresolved. The germline V gene encodes CDR1 MGHRA and CDR2 YSYEKL. The CDR3 extends over 14 amino acids. The V and J ends lost 0 bases and 3 bases respectively, with 8 bases between them. CDR3 DNA: TGCGCCAGCAGCCAAGAGCGTAGGGACACTGAAGCTTTCTTT. This encodes CASSQERRDTEAFF.

V usage is TRBV9 and J usage is TRBJ2-1; the D gene is possibly TRBD1 (5 bases). CDR1 is SGDLS and CDR2 is YYNGEE in the germline V gene. V dropped 2 bases and J dropped 5 bases, with 11 bases sitting between them. The CDR3 loop spans 14 amino acids. CDR3 amino acids: CASSVLGLNNEQFF. The CDR3 region has the DNA TGTGCCAGCAGCGTCCTGGGGCTAAACAATGAGCAGTTCTTC.

The chain joins TRBV29-1 to TRBJ2-5; D perhaps matches TRBD2 (5 bases). The CDR3 has 17 amino acids. The ends were cut back, 1 base at V and 1 base at J, with 19 bases in the middle. Germline V gene lookup returns CDR1 SQVTM and CDR2 ANQGSEA. CDR3 residues: CSVEARGHGSGQETQYF. CDR3 coding DNA: TGCAGCGTTGAAGCCCGTGGCCATGGGAGCGGCCAAGAGACCCAGTACTTC.

This clonotype has a count of ten or more. This sequence joins TRBV13 and TRBJ1-1, with no clear D. Germline-derived CDR1 and CDR2 are PRHDT and FYEKMQ (reference sequence). Trimming left V 0 bases short and J 5 bases short, with 10 bases between. The CDR3 has 14 amino acids. The CDR3 sequence: CASSLGRFRTEAFF. In DNA form, the CDR3 reads TGTGCCAGCAGCTTAGGCCGGTTTAGGACTGAAGCTTTCTTT.

This clonotype was counted only a few times. The genes are TRBV4-1 and TRBJ1-2; 7 nucleotides line up with TRBD1. This CDR3 has 16 residues. Germline V gives CDR1 MGHRA, CDR2 YSYEKL. The V and J ends lost 4 bases and 2 bases, in that order; junction bases with no gene match: 10. The CDR3 coding sequence is TGCGCCAGCAGCCCCCCCCTACAGGGGTCCAACTATGGCTACACCTTC. It translates to CASSPPLQGSNYGYTF.

This clonotype showed up many times. The chain is built from TRBV6-5 and TRBJ1-2; no clear D gene. V lost 7 bases and J 7 bases, leaving 22 bases between the germline ends. Per germline, CDR1 MNHEY and CDR2 SVGAGI. CDR3 size: 15 residues. The CDR3 sequence: CASTRSRAGEGGYTF. In DNA, the CDR3 is TGTGCCAGCACCCGAAGCCGCGCCGGGGAGGGTGGCTACACCTTC.